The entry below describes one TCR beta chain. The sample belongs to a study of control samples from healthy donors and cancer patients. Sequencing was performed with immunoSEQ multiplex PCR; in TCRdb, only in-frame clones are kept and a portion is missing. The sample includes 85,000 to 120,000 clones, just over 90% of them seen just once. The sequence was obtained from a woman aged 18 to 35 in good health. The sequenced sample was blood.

In DNA form, the CDR3 reads TGTGCCAGCAGTGACAGGAATTCACCCCTCCACTTT. Protein: CASSDRNSPLHF. The rearrangement uses TRBV6-4 and TRBJ1-6; D remains unclear. The CDR3 extends over 12 amino acids. Germline V gives CDR1 MRHNA, CDR2 SNTAGT. The V end lost 2 bases, the J end lost 7 bases, and 3 bases lay between the germline ends.